Presented here are 3 T cell receptor beta chains from one specimen sequenced in a study of cytomegalovirus exposure and HLA in healthy donors. Vbeta (60) and Jbeta (13) primers were used in the PCR. Only in-frame clones appear in the TCRdb table, and some are missing; sequencing was by immunoSEQ multiplex PCR. The table has roughly 200,000 clones, 81% seen once; the top ten hold about 3.4%. Sequencing was done on a sample of PBMCs. Receptor source: a man between 40 and 49 years old in good health and CMV-seropositive.

This clone was seen a few times. The chain has TRBV5-1 and TRBJ1-2; tentatively, D is TRBD1 (5 bases). Germline assignment: CDR1 SGHRS and CDR2 YFSETQ. The V and J ends lost 4 bases and 0 bases respectively, with 13 bases between them. CDR3 length equals 15 residues. The CDR3 DNA is TGCGCCAGCAGCCCTGGGGGGGGGACTAACTATGGCTACACCTTC. The encoded protein is CASSPGGGTNYGYTF.

Only one count was recorded for this clone. CDR3 nucleotides: TGCGCCAGCAGCTTGGTGGTTTCGGGAGGTCGGAATGAGCAGTTCTTC. It translates to CASSLVVSGGRNEQFF. The V call is TRBV5-1, the J call TRBJ2-1, with 7 bases aligning to TRBD2. Trimming took 0 bases from V and 7 from J; bases not matched to a gene: 10. Germline values: CDR1 SGHRS, CDR2 YFSETQ. The CDR3 covers 16 residues.

The gene calls are TRBV5-5 and TRBJ2-7; weak D call: TRBD2 (6 bases). V shed 4 bases and J shed 0 bases, with 17 bases lying between them. The CDR3 is 16 amino acids. Germline V gene sequence: CDR1 SGHKS, CDR2 YYEKEE (reference sequence). In DNA, the CDR3 is TGTGCCAGCAGCCCCGGCGGGGCTTTCACCTCCTACGAGCAGTACTTC. Its protein product is CASSPGGAFTSYEQYF.